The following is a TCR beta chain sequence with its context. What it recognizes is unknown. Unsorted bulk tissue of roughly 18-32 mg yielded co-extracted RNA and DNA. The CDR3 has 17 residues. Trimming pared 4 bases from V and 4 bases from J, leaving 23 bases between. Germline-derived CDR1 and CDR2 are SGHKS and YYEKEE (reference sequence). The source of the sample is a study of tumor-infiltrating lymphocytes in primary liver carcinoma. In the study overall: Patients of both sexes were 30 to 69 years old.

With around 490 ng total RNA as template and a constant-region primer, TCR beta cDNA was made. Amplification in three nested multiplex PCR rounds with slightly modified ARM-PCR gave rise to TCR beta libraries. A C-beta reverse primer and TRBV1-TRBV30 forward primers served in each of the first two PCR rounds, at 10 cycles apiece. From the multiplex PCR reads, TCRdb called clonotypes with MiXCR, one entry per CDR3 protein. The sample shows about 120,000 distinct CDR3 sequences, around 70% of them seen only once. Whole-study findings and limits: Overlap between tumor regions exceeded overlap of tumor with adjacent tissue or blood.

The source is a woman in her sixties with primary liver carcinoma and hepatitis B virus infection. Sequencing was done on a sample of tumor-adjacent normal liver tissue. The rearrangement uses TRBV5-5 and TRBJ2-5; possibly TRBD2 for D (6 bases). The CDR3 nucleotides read TGTGCCAGCAGCCAACGGGAGAGTACAAGGATTGGAGAGACCCAGTACTTC. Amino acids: CASSQRESTRIGETQYF.